This TCR beta chain is drawn from a study of shared T cell receptors in the human thymus. This clone was seen a handful of times. The CDR3 contains 13 residues. Germline CDR1 LNHDA, CDR2 SQIVND (reference sequence). With 3 bases removed from V and 4 bases from J, the gap between germline ends came to 9 bases. The protocol was immunoSEQ multiplex PCR, while the TCRdb copy is restricted to in-frame clones and leaves out a portion. Of around 730,000 clones listed, approximately 85% are singletons. The same data also contributed to another study, on human thymus T cells.

The sequenced sample was thymocytes. The TCR originated in a girl under three years old with a congenital heart defect. J is TRBJ1-2 and V is TRBV19, with a weak D call TRBD1 (6 bases). The CDR3 loop reads CASSMGGAYGYTF. The CDR3 nucleotides read TGTGCCAGTAGTATGGGGGGGGCCTATGGCTACACCTTC.